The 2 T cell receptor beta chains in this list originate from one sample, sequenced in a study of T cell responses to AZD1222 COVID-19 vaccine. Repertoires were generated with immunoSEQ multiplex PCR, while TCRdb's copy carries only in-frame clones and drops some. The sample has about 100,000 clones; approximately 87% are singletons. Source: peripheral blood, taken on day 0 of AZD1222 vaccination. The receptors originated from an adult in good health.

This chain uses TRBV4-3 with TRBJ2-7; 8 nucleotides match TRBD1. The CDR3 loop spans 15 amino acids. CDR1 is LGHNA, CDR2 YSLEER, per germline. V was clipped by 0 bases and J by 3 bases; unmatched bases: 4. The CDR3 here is CASSQEVTGGYEQYF. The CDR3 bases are TGCGCCAGCAGCCAAGAGGTAACAGGGGGCTACGAGCAGTACTTC.

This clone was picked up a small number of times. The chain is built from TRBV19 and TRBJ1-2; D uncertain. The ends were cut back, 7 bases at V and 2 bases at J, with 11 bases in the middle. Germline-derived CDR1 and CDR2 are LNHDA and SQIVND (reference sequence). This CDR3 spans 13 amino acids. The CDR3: CASTQDRNYGYTF. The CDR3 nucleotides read TGTGCCAGTACCCAGGATCGCAACTATGGCTACACCTTC.